What follows are 10 T cell receptor beta chains derived from one specimen sequenced in a study of cytomegalovirus exposure and HLA in healthy donors. PCR employed 60 Vbeta and 13 Jbeta primers. The repertoire was sequenced with immunoSEQ multiplex PCR; TCRdb's copy has only in-frame clones and lacks some. The sample data list about 140,000 clones. Sequencing used PBMCs. The receptors come from a woman younger than 35 in good health and CMV-seronegative.

CDR3 DNA sequence: TGTGCCAGCAGCCAAGAATTGGGGGACAGTGATACGCAGTATTTT. Translation: CASSQELGDSDTQYF. The genes are TRBV14 and TRBJ2-3, with 7 bases fitting TRBD1. V lost 0 bases to trimming and J lost 6 bases; unmatched junction nucleotides: 6. Per the germline V gene, CDR1 is SGHDN and CDR2 is FVKESK. The CDR3 is made up of 15 amino acids.

This chain joins TRBV25-1 and TRBJ2-1, with TRBD2 matching over 15 bases. Germline V gene sequence: CDR1 MGHDK, CDR2 SYGVNS. The J segment lost 9 bases and the V segment lost 3 bases, leaving 3 bases of the junction unmatched. The CDR3 is made up of 15 amino acids. The CDR3 coding sequence is TGTGCCAGCAGTGAGCGGACTAGCGGGAGGGCTGAGCAGTTCTTC. Its translation: CASSERTSGRAEQFF.

The CDR3 here is CASSEGGRGTDTQYF. The CDR3 coding sequence is TGTGCCAGCAGCGAGGGAGGGCGTGGAACGGATACGCAGTATTTT. The V and J genes are TRBV7-6 and TRBJ2-3; 7 bases agree with TRBD2. This CDR3 has 15 amino acids. Trimming cost V 5 bases and J 6 bases; bases outside gene matches: 11. Germline CDR1 is SGHVS and CDR2 is FNYEAQ.

V gene TRBV29-1 combines with J gene TRBJ2-1, with D perhaps TRBD2 (6 bases). With 4 bases removed from V and 1 base from J, the gap between germline ends came to 8 bases. CDR1 and CDR2 from the germline V gene are SQVTM and ANQGSEA. The CDR3 contains 13 residues. In nucleotides, the CDR3 is TGCAGCGTTGCCGGGACTTCCTACAATGAGCAGTTCTTC. It encodes CSVAGTSYNEQFF.

The genes are TRBV7-9 and TRBJ1-1; the D gene is possibly TRBD1 (5 bases). V was pared by 6 bases and J by 7 bases, with 18 bases between. The length of the CDR3 is 14 residues. The germline gives CDR1 SEHNR, CDR2 FQNEAQ (reference sequence). The DNA of the CDR3 is TGTGCCAGCAGGCCCTCGCCTGGGGCTGTTGAAGCTTTCTTT. It translates to CASRPSPGAVEAFF. Complete variable domain (other parts from reference TRBV7-9 and TRBJ1-1): DTGVSQNPRHKITKRGQNVTFRCDPISEHNRLYWYRQTLGQGPEFLTYFQNEAQLEKSRLLSDRFSAERPKGSFSTLEIQRTEQGDSAMYLCASRPSPGAVEAFFGQGTRLTVV.

This chain's CDR3 is CASSSGTVSNQPQHF. The CDR3 DNA reads TGTGCCAGCAGCTCAGGGACAGTTAGCAATCAGCCCCAGCATTTT. The chain has TRBV9 and TRBJ1-5; 7 nucleotides align to TRBD1. The CDR3 is made up of 15 amino acids. Germline loops: CDR1 SGDLS, CDR2 YYNGEE. After removal of 4 bases from V and 0 bases from J, the junction contained 4 bases not matched to a gene.

CDR3 sequence reads: CASSVQTGTGVAFFSGANVLTF. The CDR3 DNA reads TGTGCCAGCAGCGTACAGACCGGGACAGGGGTAGCTTTTTTCTCTGGGGCCAACGTCCTGACTTTC. The chain employs TRBV9 and TRBJ2-6; 10 bases align to TRBD1. V shed 1 base, J shed 0 bases, and the junction held 16 bases outside the gene matches. Germline V gives CDR1 SGDLS, CDR2 YYNGEE. There are 22 residues in the CDR3.

J is TRBJ2-1 and V is TRBV27; TRBD2 is a possible D gene (5 bases). CDR3 length equals 15 residues. Germline V gene sequence: CDR1 MNHEY, CDR2 SMNVEV (reference sequence). The ends were cut back, 2 bases at V and 4 bases at J, with 12 bases in the middle. The CDR3, as DNA: TGTGCCAGCAGTTTAGTCACTAGTCTATACAATGAGCAGTTCTTC. It translates to CASSLVTSLYNEQFF.

This chain joins TRBV29-1 and TRBJ1-1; TRBD1 aligns across 8 bases. CDR1 SQVTM and CDR2 ANQGSEA come from the germline V gene. The CDR3 extends over 11 amino acids. The V segment lost 7 bases and the J segment 5 bases; nucleotides outside the gene matches: 3. The CDR3 is CSADRGTEAFF. DNA for the CDR3: TGCAGCGCCGACAGGGGAACTGAAGCTTTCTTT.

This chain uses TRBV2 with TRBJ1-1; D gene uncertain. Per germline, CDR1 SNHLY and CDR2 FYNNEI. This CDR3 spans 16 amino acids. With 6 bases removed from V and 1 base from J, the gap between germline ends came to 18 bases. This CDR3 is CASRALLGRENTEAFF. The CDR3 nucleotides are TGTGCCAGCAGGGCCCTTTTGGGCAGAGAGAACACTGAAGCTTTCTTT. Full variable domain (missing parts from reference TRBV2 and TRBJ1-1): EPEVTQTPSHQVTQMGQEVILRCVPISNHLYFYWYRQILGQKVEFLVSFYNNEISEKSEIFDDQFSVERPDGSNFTLKIRSTKLEDSAMYFCASRALLGRENTEAFFGQGTRLTVV.